These 22 T cell receptor beta chains were sequenced from one sample in a study of response to subunit inactivated influenza vaccine. Each CDR3 protein is one row after TCRdb ran MiXCR on the RT-PCR reads. The sample carries 530,000 or so distinct CDR3 sequences, less than 15% recorded once. Sample: PBMCs from blood, taken 11 to 12 days after vaccination. The receptors derive from a man in his forties or fifties who received an inactivated influenza vaccine.

The rearrangement links TRBV25-1 to TRBJ2-1; 10 bases agree with TRBD2. CDR3 length equals 23 residues. Per germline, CDR1 MGHDK and CDR2 SYGVNS. V gave up 2 bases and J gave up 1 base; unmatched junction bases: 23. DNA for the CDR3: TGTGCCAGCAGTGAAAAGGCATGGGGGGGTAGCGGGAGGTGGGAGGATTCCTACAATGAGCAGTTCTTC. This sequence encodes CASSEKAWGGSGRWEDSYNEQFF.

This clonotype appeared a few times. The chain is built from TRBV18 and TRBJ2-7; TRBD1 is a possible D gene (5 bases). The ends were cut back, 1 base at V and 0 bases at J, with 16 bases in the middle. Germline CDR1 and CDR2: KGHSH and LQKENI. The CDR3 extends over 17 amino acids. CDR3 amino acids: CASSPLRVALSSYEQYF. As DNA, the CDR3 is TGTGCCAGCTCACCACTCAGGGTTGCCCTAAGCTCCTACGAGCAGTACTTC. Complete variable domain (other parts from reference TRBV18 and TRBJ2-7): NAGVMQNPRHLVRRRGQEARLRCSPMKGHSHVYWYRQLPEEGLKFMVYLQKENIIDESGMPKERFSAEFPKEGPSILRIQQVVRGDSAAYFCASSPLRVALSSYEQYFGPGTRLTVT.

This rearrangement joins TRBV11-2 to TRBJ2-7; D gene ambiguous. V was cut by 2 bases and J by 5 bases, with 4 bases left in between. CDR3 size: 11 residues. CDR1 and CDR2 (germline): SGHAT, FQNNGV. CDR3 region: CASSLINEQYF. DNA of the CDR3: TGTGCCAGCAGCTTAATTAACGAGCAGTACTTC.

The chain couples TRBV4-2 to TRBJ2-7; D unclear. The CDR3 runs to 13 residues. Trimming cost V 3 bases and J 6 bases, with 12 bases left between them. CDR1 is LGHNA and CDR2 is YNFKEQ in the germline V gene. The CDR3 DNA is TGTGCCAGCAGCCAGACCACGCTTGGCGAGCAGTACTTC. It encodes CASSQTTLGEQYF.

This clonotype occurred once. J is TRBJ2-5 and V is TRBV4-1; 7 positions match TRBD1. The V gene end was trimmed by 0 bases and the J gene end by 7 bases; junction bases not matched to a gene: 8. The CDR3 is 15 residues long. Germline V gene lookup returns CDR1 MGHRA and CDR2 YSYEKL. The CDR3 DNA reads as TGCGCCAGCAGCCAAGACGTACAGGGGCGGGCGACCCAGTACTTC. It specifies CASSQDVQGRATQYF.

This clonotype was found a few times. The gene calls are TRBV14 and TRBJ2-5; D uncertain. The V gene lost 5 bases and the J gene lost 4 bases, with 8 bases spanning the gap. CDR1 is SGHDN and CDR2 is FVKESK in the germline V gene. CDR3 size: 12 residues. The CDR3, as DNA: TGTGCCAGCAGCGCCTCCGGAGAGACCCAGTACTTC. It specifies CASSASGETQYF.

This clonotype was picked up many times. The CDR3 sequence: CASSNGPLTDTQYF. CDR3 DNA: TGCGCCAGCAGCAACGGTCCCCTCACAGATACGCAGTATTTT. This rearrangement joins TRBV5-1 to TRBJ2-3; no firm D call. The V gene's germline CDR1 is SGHRS and CDR2 YFSETQ. V gave up 4 bases and J gave up 2 bases, with 11 bases separating them. The length of the CDR3 is 14 residues.

The rearrangement joins TRBV7-2 to TRBJ2-1; 10 nucleotides line up with TRBD2. There are 16 residues in the CDR3. The germline CDR1 and CDR2 sequences are SGHTA and FQGNSA. V shed 7 bases, J shed 1 base, and the junction held 7 bases outside the gene matches. The CDR3 sequence: CASNPSGRESYNEQFF. The CDR3 region has the DNA TGTGCCAGCAACCCTAGCGGGAGAGAGTCCTACAATGAGCAGTTCTTC.

This clonotype occurred a few times. Written as DNA, the CDR3 is TGTGCCATCAGTGTTCAGGGGAACTATGGCTACACCTTC. It encodes CAISVQGNYGYTF. The genes are TRBV10-3 and TRBJ1-2; a weak D match, TRBD1 (6 bases). From germline, CDR1 is ENHRY and CDR2 SYGVKD. The V and J ends lost 4 bases and 2 bases respectively, with 8 bases between them. CDR3 length: 13 amino acids.

V is TRBV5-5 and J is TRBJ1-6, with TRBD1 identical over 9 bases. The germline V gene has CDR1 SGHKS and CDR2 YYEKEE (reference sequence). There are 15 residues in the CDR3. V shed 3 bases and J 9 bases; nucleotides not matched to a gene: 7. The CDR3: CASSSPGTGTSPLHF. DNA of the CDR3: TGTGCCAGCAGCTCACCCGGGACAGGGACTTCACCCCTCCACTTT.

The genes are TRBV10-2 and TRBJ2-1, with 8 bases that match TRBD1. V lost 0 bases and J lost 1; bases outside the gene matches: 5. The CDR3 is 17 residues long. From germline, CDR1 is WSHSY and CDR2 SAAADI. In DNA, the CDR3 is TGCGCCAGCAGTGAGTCTTTTTGGACAGGGTCCTACAATGAGCAGTTCTTC. It translates to CASSESFWTGSYNEQFF.

The V gene is TRBV12-3 or TRBV12-4, the J gene TRBJ2-2; 9 nucleotides agree with TRBD2. The CDR3 covers 15 residues. The V segment lost 8 bases and the J segment 6 bases; nucleotides outside the gene matches: 10. The CDR3 nucleotides are TGTGCCAGCGGGCTCGCGGGGGGGAATTCCGGGGAGCTGTTTTTT. Translation gives CASGLAGGNSGELFF.

CDR3 sequence reads: CASSLRRGDGYTF. Written as DNA, the CDR3 is TGTGCCAGCAGCCTCAGACGGGGGGATGGCTACACCTTC. J is TRBJ1-2 and V is TRBV7-2; D is possibly TRBD1 (5 bases). Germline lookup yields CDR1 SGHTA and CDR2 FQGNSA. V lost 5 bases, J lost 6 bases, and 13 bases lay in between. This CDR3 has 13 amino acids.

This clonotype turned up a few times. This chain connects TRBV30 to TRBJ1-5, with 7 positions matching TRBD1. After removal of 6 bases from V and 1 base from J, the junction contained 6 bases not matched to a gene. Germline lookup yields CDR1 GTSNPN and CDR2 SVGIG (reference sequence). This CDR3 has 14 residues. The CDR3: CACNRGASNQPQHF. CDR3 bases: TGTGCCTGTAACAGGGGTGCGAGCAATCAGCCCCAGCATTTT.

This clonotype was seen only a few times. This sequence joins TRBV7-2 and TRBJ1-1; 7 positions match TRBD1. V was clipped by 4 bases and J by 1 base; unmatched bases: 6. This CDR3 has 15 amino acids. Germline CDR1 and CDR2: SGHTA and FQGNSA. The CDR3: CASSSGWTGNTEAFF. The CDR3 DNA reads as TGTGCCAGCAGCTCGGGGTGGACAGGGAACACTGAAGCTTTCTTT.

A few counts support this clonotype. The rearrangement links TRBV9 to TRBJ2-2, with unresolved D. V was shortened by 0 bases and J by 1 base, with 4 bases between the two germline ends. Germline values: CDR1 SGDLS, CDR2 YYNGEE. This CDR3 has 14 residues. CDR3 region: CASSVGVNTGELFF. CDR3 coding DNA: TGTGCCAGCAGCGTAGGTGTGAACACCGGGGAGCTGTTTTTT. The entire variable domain, with the rest obtained from reference TRBV9 and TRBJ2-2, is as follows: DSGVTQTPKHLITATGQRVTLRCSPRSGDLSVYWYQQSLDQGLQFLIQYYNGEERAKGNILERFSAQQFPDLHSELNLSSLELGDSALYFCASSVGVNTGELFFGEGSRLTVL.

The V call is TRBV5-1, the J call TRBJ2-5; tentatively, D is TRBD2 (6 bases). This CDR3 contains 15 residues. CDR1 SGHRS and CDR2 YFSETQ come from the germline V gene. V was shortened by 1 base and J by 2 bases, with 12 bases between the two germline ends. The CDR3, as DNA: TGCGCCAGCAGCTTGACTGGGGGGTATCAAGAGACCCAGTACTTC. Translated: CASSLTGGYQETQYF.

Details on this clonotype: At one boundary the junction diverges from the germline segment, which might be a read error. The rearrangement joins TRBV12-3 or TRBV12-4 to TRBJ1-1; D ambiguous. The CDR3 has 15 amino acids. CDR3 sequence reads: CASSLLIGPGTAAFF. The DNA of the CDR3 is TGTGCCAGCAGTTTACTGATAGGCCCGGGTACTGCAGCTTTCTTT.

This clonotype was seen many times. This chain joins TRBV5-1 and TRBJ1-2; a possible D gene is TRBD1 (5 bases). CDR3 size: 13 residues. CDR1 SGHRS and CDR2 YFSETQ come from the germline V gene. V dropped 2 bases and J dropped 7 bases, with 12 bases sitting between them. This CDR3 reads CASSFRDFVGYTF. In DNA form, the CDR3 reads TGCGCCAGCAGCTTCCGGGACTTTGTTGGCTACACCTTC.

This rearrangement joins TRBV5-1 to TRBJ2-1; weak D call: TRBD1 (6 bases). V was cut by 7 bases and J by 3 bases, with 17 bases left in between. The length of the CDR3 is 15 residues. The germline V gene encodes CDR1 SGHRS and CDR2 YFSETQ. The CDR3 sequence: CASSRGTNNYNEQFF. The CDR3 nucleotides read TGCGCCAGCTCCAGAGGGACAAACAACTACAATGAGCAGTTCTTC. Full variable domain (rest looked up from reference TRBV5-1 and TRBJ2-1): KAGVTQTPRYLIKTRGQQVTLSCSPISGHRSVSWYQQTPGQGLQFLFEYFSETQRNKGNFPGRFSGRQFSNSRSEMNVSTLELGDSALYLCASSRGTNNYNEQFFGPGTRLTVL.

The V and J genes are TRBV5-1 and TRBJ1-2, with 9 nucleotides matching TRBD1. CDR1 SGHRS and CDR2 YFSETQ come from the germline V gene. V lost 3 bases, J lost 7 bases, and 4 bases stayed unmatched. The CDR3 runs to 13 residues. The DNA of the CDR3 is TGCGCCAGCAGCTACGGGACAGGGTTTGGCTACACCTTC. It yields the protein CASSYGTGFGYTF. The variable domain in full, with the rest retrieved from reference TRBV5-1 and TRBJ1-2, is KAGVTQTPRYLIKTRGQQVTLSCSPISGHRSVSWYQQTPGQGLQFLFEYFSETQRNKGNFPGRFSGRQFSNSRSEMNVSTLELGDSALYLCASSYGTGFGYTFGSGTRLTVV.

This clonotype was seen more than once but under ten times. The rearrangement links TRBV3-1 to TRBJ2-1, with 7 bases fitting TRBD2. Trimming took 4 bases from V and 5 from J; bases not matched to a gene: 17. Per the germline V gene, CDR1 is LGHDT and CDR2 is YNNKEL (reference sequence). The CDR3 runs to 18 residues. The CDR3 nucleotides read TGTGCCAGCAGCCGCATTCAACTAGCGTCGGGAGCTCACAATGAGCAGTTCTTC. This translates into CASSRIQLASGAHNEQFF.